This TCR beta chain was identified during a study of blood T cell repertoires in COVID-19. Study as a whole: Collection of acute and convalescent COVID-19 samples took place in the United States, Italy and Spain. From T cells, B-cell-depleted T cells, or PBMCs came the material, which was cDNA or gDNA.

V gave up 5 bases and J gave up 1 base, with 8 bases separating them. This CDR3 is 13 amino acids long. Germline CDR1 and CDR2: LNHNV and YYDKDF (reference sequence). Authors' methods: Amplification from reference gene primers served as the basis for estimated nucleated cell counts. Only in-frame clones appear in the TCRdb table, and some are missing; sequencing was by immunoSEQ multiplex PCR. V and J calls and clone size are as listed in that table; D and trimming were resolved from the DNA. The profile covers some 270,000 clones, with approximately 85% appearing a single time and around 10% taken by the ten largest.

The chain links TRBV15 to TRBJ1-1; unclear D gene. The sample consisted of peripheral blood. This receptor was obtained from a woman aged 70-85 years with acute or convalescent COVID-19. Here the CDR3 reads CATSALENTEAFF. The CDR3, as DNA: TGTGCCACCAGCGCACTAGAGAACACTGAAGCTTTCTTT. The full variable domain, its missing parts supplied by reference TRBV15 and TRBJ1-1, is DAMVIQNPRYQVTQFGKPVTLSCSQTLNHNVMYWYQQKSSQAPKLLFHYYDKDFNNEADTPDNFQSRRPNTSFCFLDIRSPGLGDTAMYLCATSALENTEAFFGQGTRLTVV.